The following is a TCR beta chain sequence with its context. CDR1 is LGHDT and CDR2 is YNNKEL in the germline V gene (reference sequence). V trimming: 4 bases; J trimming: 0 bases; junction bases outside the gene matches: 7. This CDR3 has 16 residues. Original methodology: Reference gene primer amplification in the assay estimated nucleated cell counts. Assay: immunoSEQ multiplex PCR; the TCRdb copy retains only in-frame clones and omits some. The V and J calls and clone size are taken from that table; D and trimming were inferred from the DNA. Of around 54,000 clones in the sample, 90% were seen once. This sample was included in a study of blood T cell repertoires in COVID-19. Turning to the study itself: Collection of acute and convalescent COVID-19 samples took place in the United States, Italy and Spain. PBMCs, B-cell-depleted T cells, or T cells provided the cDNA or gDNA that made up the material.

The sequenced material came from peripheral blood. This clonotype originated in a middle-aged woman with active COVID-19. The V gene is TRBV3-1 (or the pseudogene TRBV3-2), the J gene TRBJ2-3; 7 positions agree with TRBD2. The CDR3, as DNA: TGTGCCAGCAGCCCCACTAGCGCCACTAGCACAGATACGCAGTATTTT. It yields the protein CASSPTSATSTDTQYF.